This T cell receptor beta chain was found in a study of T cell changes during pregnancy in multiple sclerosis. Profiled with immunoSEQ multiplex PCR; TCRdb holds only in-frame clones, not every one. The sample holds about 70,000 clones, around 90% seen once. CDR3 length equals 14 residues. Germline V gene sequence: CDR1 SGHDT, CDR2 YYEEEE. Trimming cost V 4 bases and J 3 bases; bases outside gene matches: 6. Only one count was recorded for this clone. This clonotype was obtained from a female donor with multiple sclerosis, enrolled in a pregnancy study. The rearrangement joins TRBV5-6 to TRBJ1-2; 7 bases match TRBD1. The sample was CD4+ T cells from peripheral blood mononuclear cells, taken after pregnancy. The chain's CDR3 is CASSPTGTDYGYTF. CDR3 sequence (DNA): TGTGCCAGCAGCCCTACCGGGACAGACTATGGCTACACCTTC. The whole variable domain, remainder taken from reference TRBV5-6 and TRBJ1-2, is DAGVTQSPTHLIKTRGQQVTLRCSPKSGHDTVSWYQQALGQGPQFIFQYYEEEERQRGNFPDRFSGHQFPNYSSELNVNALLLGDSALYLCASSPTGTDYGYTFGSGTRLTVV.